These T cell receptor beta chains were read from a single sample in a study of shared clonotypes between healthy human individuals. Produced via immunoSEQ multiplex PCR; TCRdb's table is partial and in-frame only. Among a few hundred thousand clones listed, about 96% were seen once. The material sequenced was memory CD8+ T cells sorted from blood. These receptors all stem from a young man in good health. Both conserved end residues are part of each CDR3. The order of the fields is CDR3 length, V gene, J gene, CDR3 protein.

>8|TRBV7-3|TRBJ1-2
CASSLTLF
>12|TRBV2|TRBJ2-5
CASTGGPETQYF
>17|TRBV7-6|TRBJ1-3
CASSLVHPQGSGNTIYF
>12|TRBV19|TRBJ1-2
CASSIDRYGYTF
>13|TRBV30|TRBJ2-1
CAWRKRNYNEQFF
>11|TRBV19|TRBJ2-2
CASTMAGELFF
>12|TRBV6-1|TRBJ1-2
CASSWTGRGYTF
>18|TRBV11-2|TRBJ2-1
CASSTIVRAGKADNEQFF
>15|TRBV7-8|TRBJ1-3
CASSSGMTSGNTIYF
>17|TRBV11-2|TRBJ2-1
CASSPLPTSGLHNEQFF
>14|TRBV28|TRBJ1-4
CASSLNRGREKLFF
>13|TRBV5-1|TRBJ2-1
CASSRDFYNEQFF